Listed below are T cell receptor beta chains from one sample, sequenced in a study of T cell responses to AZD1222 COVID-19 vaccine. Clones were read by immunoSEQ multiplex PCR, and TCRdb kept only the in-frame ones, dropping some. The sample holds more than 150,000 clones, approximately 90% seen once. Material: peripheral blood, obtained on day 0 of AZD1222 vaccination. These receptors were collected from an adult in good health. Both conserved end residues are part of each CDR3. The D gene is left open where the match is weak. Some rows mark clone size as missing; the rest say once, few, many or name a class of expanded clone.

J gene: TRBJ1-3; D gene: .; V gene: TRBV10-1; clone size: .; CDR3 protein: CASSPSDISGNTIYF; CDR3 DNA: TGCGCCAGCAGTCCTTCCGACATCTCTGGAAACACCATATATTTT
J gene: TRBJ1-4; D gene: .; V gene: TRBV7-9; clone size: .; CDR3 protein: CASSPGRSNEKLFF; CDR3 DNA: TGTGCCAGCAGCCCGGGGAGGTCTAATGAAAAACTGTTTTTT
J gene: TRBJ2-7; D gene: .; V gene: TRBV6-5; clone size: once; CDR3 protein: CASGRAVAYEQYF; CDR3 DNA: TGTGCCAGCGGCCGAGCGGTGGCCTACGAGCAGTACTTC
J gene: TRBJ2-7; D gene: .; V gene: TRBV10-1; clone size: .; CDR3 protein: CAMDDYEQYF; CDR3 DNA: TGCGCCATGGACGACTACGAGCAGTACTTC
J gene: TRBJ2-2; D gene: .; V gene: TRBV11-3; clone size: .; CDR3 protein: CASSLGTRNTGELFF; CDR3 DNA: TGTGCCAGCAGCTTAGGCACCCGGAACACCGGGGAGCTGTTTTTT
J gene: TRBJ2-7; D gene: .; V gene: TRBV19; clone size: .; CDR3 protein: CASMKGHRGYEQYF; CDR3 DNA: TGTGCCAGTATGAAGGGCCACCGGGGCTACGAGCAGTACTTC
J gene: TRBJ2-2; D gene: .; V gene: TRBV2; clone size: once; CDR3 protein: CASSWDSGELFF; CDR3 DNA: TGTGCCAGCAGTTGGGACTCCGGGGAGCTGTTTTTT
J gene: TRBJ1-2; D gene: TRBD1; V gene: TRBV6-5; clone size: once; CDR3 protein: CASSQDRGPYGYTF; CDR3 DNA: TGTGCCAGCAGTCAGGACAGGGGACCCTATGGCTACACCTTC
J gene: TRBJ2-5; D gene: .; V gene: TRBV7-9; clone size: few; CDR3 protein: CASSPTNQETQYF; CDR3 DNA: TGTGCCAGCAGCCCGACAAACCAAGAGACCCAGTACTTC
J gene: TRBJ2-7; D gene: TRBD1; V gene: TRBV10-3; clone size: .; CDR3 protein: CAISDGTATYEQYF; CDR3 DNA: TGTGCCATCAGTGACGGGACAGCGACCTACGAGCAGTACTTC
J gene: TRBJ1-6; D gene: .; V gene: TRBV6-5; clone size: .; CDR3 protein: CASSYGNNRYNSPLHF; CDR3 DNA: TGTGCCAGCAGTTACGGGAACAACCGCTATAATTCACCCCTCCACTTT
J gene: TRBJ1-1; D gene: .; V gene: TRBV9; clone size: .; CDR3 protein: CASSDMWNTEAFF; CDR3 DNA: TGTGCCAGCAGCGACATGTGGAACACTGAAGCTTTCTTT
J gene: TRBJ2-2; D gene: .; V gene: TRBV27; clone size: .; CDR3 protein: CASSSGQTPNTGELFF; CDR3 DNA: TGTGCCAGCAGTTCCGGGCAGACTCCGAACACCGGGGAGCTGTTTTTT
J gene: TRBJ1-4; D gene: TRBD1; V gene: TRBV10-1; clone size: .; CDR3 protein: CASSAGDSDEKLFF; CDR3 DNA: TGCGCCAGCAGCGCGGGGGACAGCGACGAAAAACTGTTTTTT
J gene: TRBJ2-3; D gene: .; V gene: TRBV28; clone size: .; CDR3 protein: CASSSPSAGASTDTQYF; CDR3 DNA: TGTGCCAGCAGTTCCCCGTCAGCGGGCGCTAGCACAGATACGCAGTATTTT
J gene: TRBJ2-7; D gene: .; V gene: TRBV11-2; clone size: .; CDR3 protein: CASSLDQGLHEQYF; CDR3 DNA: TGTGCCAGCAGCTTAGATCAGGGGTTGCACGAGCAGTACTTC